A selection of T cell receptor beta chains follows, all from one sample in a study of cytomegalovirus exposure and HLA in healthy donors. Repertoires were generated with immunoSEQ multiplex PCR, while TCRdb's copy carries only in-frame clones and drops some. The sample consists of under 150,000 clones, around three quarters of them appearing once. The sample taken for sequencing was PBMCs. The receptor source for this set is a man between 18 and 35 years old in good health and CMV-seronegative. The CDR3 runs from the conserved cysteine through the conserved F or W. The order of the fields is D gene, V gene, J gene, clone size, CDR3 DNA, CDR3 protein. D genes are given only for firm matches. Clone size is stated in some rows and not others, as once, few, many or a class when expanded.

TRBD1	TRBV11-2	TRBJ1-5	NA	TGTGCCAGCAGTCTTTTCACGGGACAGGATCAGCCCCAGCATTTT	CASSLFTGQDQPQHF
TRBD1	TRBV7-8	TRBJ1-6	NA	TGTGCCAGCAGGCCGGGACAGTATAATTCACCCCTCCACTTT	CASRPGQYNSPLHF
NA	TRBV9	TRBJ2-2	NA	TGTGCCAGCAGCGCAAGGAGACGTGACACCGGGGAGCTGTTTTTT	CASSARRRDTGELFF
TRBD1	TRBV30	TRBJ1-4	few	TGTGCCTGGAGTGTTGGGACAGGGGGGGTTGAAAAACTGTTTTTT	CAWSVGTGGVEKLFF
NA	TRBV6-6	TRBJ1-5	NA	TGTGCCAGCAGCCCAGACGGGGGTGCTCAGCCCCAGCATTTT	CASSPDGGAQPQHF
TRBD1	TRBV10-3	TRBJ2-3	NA	TGTGCCATCAGTGGGTCTCCGGGACAGGGGGCCGCAGATACGCAGTATTTT	CAISGSPGQGAADTQYF
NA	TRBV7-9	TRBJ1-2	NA	TGTGCCAGCAGCCTCGGGACATGGAAACGAGGCTACACCTTC	CASSLGTWKRGYTF
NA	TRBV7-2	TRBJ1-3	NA	TGTGCCAGCAGCTTACGACAGGCTAGCTCCGGAAACACCATATATTTT	CASSLRQASSGNTIYF
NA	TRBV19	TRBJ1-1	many	TGTGCCAGTAGTACGGCAGGGGAGGGTAGTAGCGACACTGAAGCTTTCTTT	CASSTAGEGSSDTEAFF
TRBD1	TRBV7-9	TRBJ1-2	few	TGTGCCAGCAGCCCACAGGGGATTAGTGGCTACACCTTC	CASSPQGISGYTF
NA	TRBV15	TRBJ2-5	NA	TGTGCCACCAGCAGTCAGGTTCTCCCCGAAGAGACCCAGTACTTC	CATSSQVLPEETQYF
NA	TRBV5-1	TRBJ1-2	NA	TGCGCCAGCAGCTTGGAAACCGACAGGTCCCTATACTATGGCTACACCTTC	CASSLETDRSLYYGYTF
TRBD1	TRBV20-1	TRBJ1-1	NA	TGCAGTGCTAGGGGGACAGGGGAAGCTTTCTTT	CSARGTGEAFF
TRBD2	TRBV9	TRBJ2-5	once	TGTGCCAGCAGCATGGGACTAGCGGGGGAGACCCAGTACTTC	CASSMGLAGETQYF
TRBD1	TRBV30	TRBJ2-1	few	TGTGCCTGGCATATTCCGGGACAGGTGAACAATGAGCAGTTCTTC	CAWHIPGQVNNEQFF
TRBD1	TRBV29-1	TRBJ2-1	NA	TGCAGCGTTGAAAGCAGGGGGAACAGCGTCGGGTCCTACAATGAGCAGTTCTTC	CSVESRGNSVGSYNEQFF
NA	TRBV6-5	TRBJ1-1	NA	TGTGCCAGCAGTTACCCGACGGGATTGAACACTGAAGCTTTCTTT	CASSYPTGLNTEAFF
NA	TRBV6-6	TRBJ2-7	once	TGTGCCAGCACGGACAGCGCCTACGAGCAGTACTTC	CASTDSAYEQYF
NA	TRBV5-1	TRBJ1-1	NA	TGCGCCAGCACCTACAGTTTCCCGAACACTGAAGCTTTCTTT	CASTYSFPNTEAFF
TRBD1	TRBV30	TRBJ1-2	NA	TGTGCCTGGAGTCCGGACAGGTCCCTCAAAGGCTACACCTTC	CAWSPDRSLKGYTF
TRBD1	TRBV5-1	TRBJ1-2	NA	TGCGCCAGCAGCTTGGAACAGGGGAAAAGTGGTGGCTACACCTTC	CASSLEQGKSGGYTF
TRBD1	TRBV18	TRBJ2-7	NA	TGTGCCAGCTCACGGACAGGGGACTACGAGCAGTACTTC	CASSRTGDYEQYF
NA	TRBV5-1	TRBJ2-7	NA	TGCGCCAGCAGCTTCACCACGGACAGTCGACCTTCCTACGAGCAGTACTTC	CASSFTTDSRPSYEQYF
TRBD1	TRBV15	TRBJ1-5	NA	TGTGCCACCAGCCGGGACAGGGTGAATCAGCCCCAGCATTTT	CATSRDRVNQPQHF
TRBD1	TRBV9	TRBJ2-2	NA	TGTGCCAGCAGCGTGGGACAGGGGGCCGACTTCACCGGGGAGCTGTTTTTT	CASSVGQGADFTGELFF
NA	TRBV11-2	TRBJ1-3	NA	TGTGCCAGCAGCTCGGGAACGACCCCTGGAAACACCATATATTTT	CASSSGTTPGNTIYF
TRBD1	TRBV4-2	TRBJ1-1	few	TGTGCCAGCAGCCAAGCGGGACAGCAATCTGGGAATGAAGCTTTCTTT	CASSQAGQQSGNEAFF
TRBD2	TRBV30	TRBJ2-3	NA	TGTGCCTGGAGTACCAGACTAGCGGGGGGTTCGGATACGCAGTATTTT	CAWSTRLAGGSDTQYF
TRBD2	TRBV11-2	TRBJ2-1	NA	TGTGCCAGCAGCTTCATGAGCGGGGCGGACGAGCAGTTCTTC	CASSFMSGADEQFF
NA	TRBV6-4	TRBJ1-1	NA	TGTGCCAGCAGTGACGCGATTGGGACAGAAGCTTTCTTT	CASSDAIGTEAFF
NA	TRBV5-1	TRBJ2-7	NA	TGCGCCAGCAGCTTGGGGGACACAGCCTACGAGCAGTACTTC	CASSLGDTAYEQYF
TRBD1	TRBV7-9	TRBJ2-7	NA	TGTGCCAGCAGCTTCCCGGGACAGGGGAAGAGCGAGCAGTACTTC	CASSFPGQGKSEQYF
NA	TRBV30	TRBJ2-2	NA	TGTGCCTGGAGTGGCCTAGCGAACACCGGGGAGCTGTTTTTT	CAWSGLANTGELFF
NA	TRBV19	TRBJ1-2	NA	TGTGCCAGTAGTTTAGGGACTTGGGGCTACACCTTC	CASSLGTWGYTF
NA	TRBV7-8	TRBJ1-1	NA	TGTGCCAGCAGCCGTTCTAGGAACACTGAAGCTTTCTTT	CASSRSRNTEAFF
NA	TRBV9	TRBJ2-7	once	TGTGCCAGCAGCGTAGCGGAGGGGAGCTCCTACGAGCAGTACTTC	CASSVAEGSSYEQYF
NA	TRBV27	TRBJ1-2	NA	TGTGCCAGCAGTCCCGGGATTAACTATGGCTACACCTTC	CASSPGINYGYTF
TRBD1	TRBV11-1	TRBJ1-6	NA	TGTGCCAGCAGCCAGCGGGACAGGGGGCATCTTAATTCACCCCTCCACTTT	CASSQRDRGHLNSPLHF
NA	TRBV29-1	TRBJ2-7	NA	TGCAGCGTTGTGTGGGGGCTCGAGCAGTACTTC	CSVVWGLEQYF
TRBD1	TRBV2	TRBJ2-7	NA	TGTGCCAGCAGAGACAGGGCCTCCTACGAGCAGTACTTC	CASRDRASYEQYF
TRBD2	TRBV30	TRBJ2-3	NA	TGTGCCTGGAACAATCTAGCGGGGGCCAAAAGGGATACGCAGTATTTT	CAWNNLAGAKRDTQYF
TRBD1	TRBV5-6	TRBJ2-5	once	TGTGCCAGCAGCTCCGCCGGGACAGGGTTTCAAGAGACCCAGTACTTC	CASSSAGTGFQETQYF
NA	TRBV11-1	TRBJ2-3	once	TGTGCCAGCAGCTTATTATTGGACAACGGCCCAAGCACAGATACGCAGTATTTT	CASSLLLDNGPSTDTQYF
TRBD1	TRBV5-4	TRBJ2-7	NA	TGTGCCAGCAGCTTGTACAGGGGGACCTCCTACGAGCAGTACTTC	CASSLYRGTSYEQYF
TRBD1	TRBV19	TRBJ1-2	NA	TGTGCCAGTAGTCCCCTCGGACAGGGGGCCTACTATGGCTACACCTTC	CASSPLGQGAYYGYTF
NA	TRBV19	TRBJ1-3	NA	TGTGCCAGTAATGAACAAGGAGGCTACACCATATATTTT	CASNEQGGYTIYF
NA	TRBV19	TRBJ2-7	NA	TGTGCCAGCGCCGTCCATAGGATTAATGCCTCGAATCCCGGGACATCTTTTTACGAGCAGTACTTC	CASAVHRINASNPGTSFYEQYF
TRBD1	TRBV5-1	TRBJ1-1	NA	TGCGCCAGCGTAGAGGGGGCGGCGAACACTGAAGCTTTCTTT	CASVEGAANTEAFF
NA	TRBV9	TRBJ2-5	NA	TGTGCCAGCAGCGTAGGACTAGGTCAAGAGACCCAGTACTTC	CASSVGLGQETQYF
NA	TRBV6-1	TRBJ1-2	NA	TGTGCCAGCAGTGAAAGGAGGTTCTATGGCTACACCTTC	CASSERRFYGYTF